This TCR beta chain emerged from a study of T cell responses to AZD1222 COVID-19 vaccine. CDR3 length equals 16 residues. CDR1 and CDR2 (germline): SGDLS, YYNGEE. The V end lost 1 base, the J end lost 0 bases, and 11 bases lay between the germline ends. Data came from immunoSEQ multiplex PCR; TCRdb stores just in-frame clones and leaves some out. The table has approximately 110,000 clones, about 85% seen once; the top ten hold over 2%. Sequences were derived from peripheral blood, sampled 28 days after the second AZD1222 dose. V gene TRBV9 combines with J gene TRBJ1-3; tentative D call: TRBD1 (6 bases). This sequence was found in an adult who received the AZD1222 COVID-19 vaccine. The CDR3 coding sequence is TGTGCCAGCAGCGTAACGGGACAAATCTCTGGAAACACCATATATTTT. This sequence encodes CASSVTGQISGNTIYF. The complete variable domain, with remaining parts taken from reference TRBV9 and TRBJ1-3, reads DSGVTQTPKHLITATGQRVTLRCSPRSGDLSVYWYQQSLDQGLQFLIQYYNGEERAKGNILERFSAQQFPDLHSELNLSSLELGDSALYFCASSVTGQISGNTIYFGEGSWLTVV.